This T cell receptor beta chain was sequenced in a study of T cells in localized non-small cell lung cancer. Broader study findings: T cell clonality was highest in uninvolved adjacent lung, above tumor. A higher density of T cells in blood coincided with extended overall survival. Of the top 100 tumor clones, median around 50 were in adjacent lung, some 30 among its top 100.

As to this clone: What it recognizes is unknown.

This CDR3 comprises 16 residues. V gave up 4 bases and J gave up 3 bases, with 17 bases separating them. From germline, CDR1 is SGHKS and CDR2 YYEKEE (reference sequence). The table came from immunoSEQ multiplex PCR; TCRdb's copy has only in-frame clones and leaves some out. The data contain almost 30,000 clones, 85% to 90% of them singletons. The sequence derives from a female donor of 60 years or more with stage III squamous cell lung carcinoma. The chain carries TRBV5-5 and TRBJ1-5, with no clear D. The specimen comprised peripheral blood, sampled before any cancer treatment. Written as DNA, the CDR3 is TGTGCCAGCAGCCCCGGTGTAGGGAGGGACAATCAGCCCCAGCATTTT. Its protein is CASSPGVGRDNQPQHF.